Listed below are T cell receptor beta chains from one sample, sequenced in a study of T cell changes during pregnancy in multiple sclerosis. The assay was immunoSEQ multiplex PCR, and TCRdb's table has in-frame clones only and misses some. The table includes around 39,000 clones, around 92% detected once. The source material was CD8+ T cells from peripheral blood mononuclear cells, sampled before pregnancy. These receptors were collected from a female donor with multiple sclerosis, enrolled in a pregnancy study. Both conserved end residues are part of each CDR3.

j_call v_call cdr3_aa
TRBJ1-2 TRBV21-1 CASSKDRVYGYTF
TRBJ2-7 TRBV7-9 CASSLVGFEQYF
TRBJ1-3 TRBV27 CASAGFYGNTIYF
TRBJ2-2 TRBV10-2 CATTRSGLNTGELFF
TRBJ2-3 TRBV5-1 CASSLLLAGGGTDTQYF
TRBJ2-2 TRBV9 CASSVSAGELFF
TRBJ2-7 TRBV30 CAWSVASDSYEQYF
TRBJ2-2 TRBV7-9 CASSRQGAGELFF
TRBJ2-6 TRBV5-1 CASSFTGVGANVLTF
TRBJ2-1 TRBV27 CASSLEGQDNEQFF
TRBJ1-5 TRBV6-1 CASSGLQGASQPQHF
TRBJ2-7 TRBV2 CASRRDTSSYEQYF
TRBJ1-6 TRBV2 CASSDLDRSLYNSPLHF
TRBJ1-5 TRBV19 CASSDPGNQPQHF
TRBJ1-6 TRBV2 CASSGGTGEYNSPLHF
TRBJ2-7 TRBV27 CASSYSRDYEQYF
TRBJ1-1 TRBV13 CASSRTGTEAFF
TRBJ2-3 TRBV5-5 CASWLPSGSGSDTQYF
TRBJ2-7 TRBV27 CASSLSPFYEQYF
TRBJ2-7 TRBV28 CASIGEVGDYEQYF
TRBJ2-5 TRBV27 CASSLGQGGGETQYF
TRBJ2-3 TRBV9 CASSVGGSTDTQYF
TRBJ2-6 TRBV11-2 CASNERFTGANVLTF
TRBJ2-7 TRBV19 CASSSPDKKYEQYF
TRBJ2-1 TRBV27 CASTPRSGRLNEQFF
TRBJ2-5 TRBV4-1 CASSPKTGIETQYF
TRBJ2-7 TRBV6-1 CASSEARHTYEQYF
TRBJ1-1 TRBV5-1 CASPYWSTEAFF
TRBJ1-6 TRBV27 CASSSRTMPNTPLHF
TRBJ2-3 TRBV5-6 CASSLGVLAGARTDTQYF
TRBJ2-7 TRBV7-2 CASSFVAYEQYF
TRBJ1-6 TRBV5-4 CASSFSAGPSSSYNSPLHF
TRBJ2-5 TRBV28 CASSLYTQGSGETQYF
TRBJ2-7 TRBV14 CASSPLRSSEQYF
TRBJ2-1 TRBV29-1 CSVEDRRLADRVSYNEQFF
TRBJ1-1 TRBV4-1 CASSQHHMGQLNTEAFF
TRBJ2-3 TRBV11-2 CASSLGPPDTQYF
TRBJ2-7 TRBV5-4 CASSTPRLAGGGYEQYF
TRBJ2-7 TRBV2 CASSESSGGDFSYEQYF
TRBJ2-7 TRBV29-1 CSVRTSGSSYEQYF